These 12 T cell receptor beta chains were all obtained from the same sample, sequenced in a study of blood T cell repertoires in COVID-19. TCRdb keeps only in-frame clones here, not all; method: immunoSEQ multiplex PCR. The data contain around 93,000 clones, around 90% of them singletons. Material: peripheral blood. Receptors originate from a man in his late teens or twenties with COVID-19, enrolled during active disease.

This clone was counted a single time. J is TRBJ2-2 and V is TRBV30; the D is unclear. The germline V gene encodes CDR1 GTSNPN and CDR2 SVGIG (reference sequence). CDR3 length equals 15 residues. Trimming left V 0 bases short and J 1 base short, with 9 bases between. Written as DNA, the CDR3 is TGTGCCTGGAGTGTATGGGCTCGGAACACCGGGGAGCTGTTTTTT. Protein: CAWSVWARNTGELFF.

This chain joins TRBV7-3 and TRBJ2-2, with 9 bases that match TRBD2. The CDR3 contains 16 residues. Trimming at V came to 4 bases and at J to 1 base, leaving 4 bases not matched to a gene. CDR1 and CDR2 (germline): SGHTA, FQGTGA. The CDR3 here is CASSSQAGGNTGELFF. Here the CDR3 DNA reads TGTGCCAGCAGCTCTCAAGCGGGAGGGAACACCGGGGAGCTGTTTTTT.

The chain joins TRBV30 to TRBJ1-6; 7 nucleotides align to TRBD1. CDR1 and CDR2 from the germline V gene are GTSNPN and SVGIG (reference sequence). This CDR3 region has 13 residues. V shed 2 bases and J 9 bases; nucleotides not matched to a gene: 4. The CDR3, as DNA: TGTGCCTGGAGTACACAGGGGCCTTCACCCCTCCACTTT. Translating it yields CAWSTQGPSPLHF.

The V gene is TRBV10-3, the J gene TRBJ2-7; TRBD1 matches 7 bases. Germline assignment: CDR1 ENHRY and CDR2 SYGVKD. With 5 bases clipped from V and 1 base from J, the junction kept 5 bases outside the gene matches. The CDR3 contains 14 residues. The DNA for the CDR3 is TGTGCCATCAGTACCGGGACAGCGTCCTACGAGCAGTACTTC. It encodes CAISTGTASYEQYF.

This clone came up once. This chain joins TRBV19 and TRBJ2-1, with a possible D match to TRBD2 (6 bases). V lost 5 bases and J lost 0, with 11 bases in between. Germline V gives CDR1 LNHDA, CDR2 SQIVND (reference sequence). This CDR3 region has 15 residues. For the CDR3, the DNA is TGTGCCAGTAGTCCGCGGGGAAGCTCCTACAATGAGCAGTTCTTC. It translates to CASSPRGSSYNEQFF. Together with reference TRBV19 and TRBJ2-1, the CDR3 gives the full variable domain: DGGITQSPKYLFRKEGQNVTLSCEQNLNHDAMYWYRQDPGQGLRLIYYSQIVNDFQKGDIAEGYSVSREKKESFPLTVTSAQKNPTAFYLCASSPRGSSYNEQFFGPGTRLTVL.

The rearrangement links TRBV10-3 to TRBJ2-7; D gene ambiguous. V lost 4 bases, J lost 3 bases, and 10 bases lay in between. This CDR3 spans 13 amino acids. Germline-derived CDR1 and CDR2 are ENHRY and SYGVKD. CDR3 sequence: CAISAEVRYEQYF. The CDR3 coding sequence is TGTGCCATCAGTGCCGAGGTTCGCTACGAGCAGTACTTC.

V is TRBV23-1 and J is TRBJ2-7; unclear D gene. TRBV23-1 is placed among ORFs of uncertain function. CDR3 length equals 11 residues. Deletions cut 8 bases from V and 7 bases from J, with 12 bases between. CDR3 nucleotide sequence: TGCGCCAGCTCAATACTAATGGAGCAGTACTTC. It translates to CASSILMEQYF.

This clone was seen just once. The rearrangement joins TRBV18 to TRBJ2-2; TRBD2 agrees at 10 bases. The germline V gene encodes CDR1 KGHSH and CDR2 LQKENI. J lost 0 bases, V lost 4 bases, and 5 bases had no gene match. The CDR3 contains 17 residues. CDR3 nucleotides: TGTGCCAGCTCACAACAACTAGCGGGATCGAACACCGGGGAGCTGTTTTTT. This encodes CASSQQLAGSNTGELFF. Full variable domain (remainder filled in from reference TRBV18 and TRBJ2-2): NAGVMQNPRHLVRRRGQEARLRCSPMKGHSHVYWYRQLPEEGLKFMVYLQKENIIDESGMPKERFSAEFPKEGPSILRIQQVVRGDSAAYFCASSQQLAGSNTGELFFGEGSRLTVL.

V is TRBV19 and J is TRBJ2-6; possibly TRBD1 for D (6 bases). V was trimmed by 1 base and J by 3 bases, leaving 10 bases between them. CDR1 and CDR2 (germline): LNHDA, SQIVND (reference sequence). The CDR3 length is 16 residues. CDR3 sequence reads: CASSIGTGYGANVLTF. The CDR3 nucleotides are TGTGCCAGTAGTATAGGTACAGGGTATGGGGCCAACGTCCTGACTTTC.

The CDR3 loop is CASSLRSGYEQYF. The DNA for the CDR3 is TGTGCCAGCAGCTTAAGATCGGGCTACGAGCAGTACTTC. The J gene is TRBJ2-7, the V gene TRBV11-3; D uncertain. Trimming cost V 2 bases and J 3 bases, with 8 bases left between them. The CDR3 is 13 amino acids. The germline CDR1 and CDR2 sequences are SGHNT and YENEEA.

V usage is TRBV9 and J usage is TRBJ1-2, with D hard to call. CDR1 and CDR2 from the germline V gene are SGDLS and YYNGEE. The CDR3 runs to 13 residues. The V end was cut by 4 bases, the J end by 2 bases, with 9 bases between. CDR3 amino acids: CASSPTGNYGYTF. In nucleotides, the CDR3 is TGTGCCAGCAGCCCAACGGGAAACTATGGCTACACCTTC.

The V gene is TRBV7-9, the J gene TRBJ2-3; 9 bases agree with TRBD1. V lost 5 bases to trimming and J lost 5 bases; unmatched junction nucleotides: 11. Germline V CDR1 and CDR2: SEHNR, FQNEAQ (reference sequence). This CDR3 has 16 residues. The CDR3 is CASSTKRDRVGDTQYF. In DNA, the CDR3 is TGTGCCAGCAGCACCAAGAGGGACAGGGTGGGAGATACGCAGTATTTT.